The sequence of this TCR beta chain was determined in a study of cytomegalovirus exposure and HLA in healthy donors. Whole-study context: As released early, the data held approximately 80 million unique TCRs from HLA-typed donors.

Overall study results and limits: In a later analysis, HLA-associated beta chains showed higher expansion and lower generation probabilities than comparable chains. A later analysis linked a missense DCLRE1C variant to TCR beta V- and J-gene trimming. For most TCR beta V segments, an earlier analysis put the productive rate at about 90% or about 30% of the time.

With 60 Vbeta and 13 Jbeta primers, the PCR was carried out. Measured with immunoSEQ multiplex PCR; TCRdb has only the in-frame clones, and not every one. The profile shows 130,000 or so clones, over 60% of them singletons. Note on this clone: Its antigen is not identified.

Germline V gene data show CDR1 as MGHDK and CDR2 as SYGVNS. Losses at the gene ends were 4 bases for V and 5 bases for J; bases not matched to a gene: 10. The CDR3 loop spans 16 amino acids. This TCR derives from a woman in her forties in good health and CMV-seronegative. The sequencing sample was made of PBMCs. J is TRBJ2-7 and V is TRBV25-1, with TRBD2 identical over 11 bases. In DNA, the CDR3 is TGTGCCAGCAGTGGACAGATCCTAGCGGGAGGCCACGAGCAGTACTTC. It specifies CASSGQILAGGHEQYF.